The rows below give T cell receptor beta chains drawn from one sample of a study of immune characteristics of hereditary and idiopathic chronic pancreatitis. TCRdb's table, derived via immunoSEQ multiplex PCR, lists solely in-frame clones and lacks some. The data show about 6,000 clones, about 70% seen once. The sequenced sample was pancreas tissue with hereditary chronic pancreatitis. Source of these receptors: a human donor with chronic pancreatitis. Both conserved end residues are part of each CDR3. A D gene is named only where the DNA matches it firmly. Clone sizes are given selectively: once, few, many, or a class where the clone is expanded.

cdr3_length	v_call	clone_size	j_call	d_call	cdr3_aa	cdr3_nt
16	TRBV6-6	few	TRBJ1-5	-	CASSYLDSSSNQPQHF	TGTGCCAGCAGTTACCTTGACAGTTCCAGCAATCAGCCCCAGCATTTT
15	TRBV7-2	-	TRBJ1-5	-	CASSYSGNSNQPQHF	TGTGCCAGCAGCTATTCAGGGAATAGCAATCAGCCCCAGCATTTT
16	TRBV19	large	TRBJ2-2	-	CASSPGHHPNTGELFF	TGTGCCAGTAGTCCCGGACATCATCCGAACACCGGGGAGCTGTTTTTT
15	TRBV6-5	-	TRBJ1-5	-	CASSYSRDWDQPQHF	TGTGCCAGCAGTTATAGCCGGGATTGGGATCAGCCCCAGCATTTT
15	TRBV7-9	once	TRBJ2-5	TRBD2	CASSLSGTRQETQYF	TGTGCCAGCAGCTTATCAGGGACTAGGCAGGAGACCCAGTACTTC
19	TRBV18	-	TRBJ2-1	TRBD1	CASSPRYFFPGQLDNEQFF	TGTGCCAGCTCACCGAGATACTTTTTTCCGGGACAGCTAGACAATGAGCAGTTCTTC
13	TRBV2	-	TRBJ2-1	-	CASSAVSYNEQFF	TGTGCCAGCAGTGCCGTTAGCTACAATGAGCAGTTCTTC
13	TRBV6-5	few	TRBJ2-1	TRBD1	CAIRTGSFNEQFF	TGTGCCATAAGGACAGGGAGTTTCAATGAGCAGTTCTTC
17	TRBV6-4	-	TRBJ2-3	TRBD1	CASSDSPGQGPTDTQYF	TGTGCCAGCAGTGACTCTCCGGGACAGGGTCCCACAGATACGCAGTATTTT
14	TRBV24-1	-	TRBJ2-3	-	CATSDTVDTDTQYF	TGTGCCACCAGTGATACAGTAGACACAGATACGCAGTATTTT
15	TRBV6-2/TRBV6-3	-	TRBJ2-3	-	CASSYGGPGADTQYF	TGTGCCAGCAGTTACGGGGGGCCGGGGGCAGATACGCAGTATTTT
12	TRBV21-1	-	TRBJ1-2	-	CASSKGHYGYTF	TGTGCCAGCAGCAAAGGACACTATGGCTACACCTTC
16	TRBV4-1	-	TRBJ1-1	TRBD1	CASSQPPGTANTEAFF	TGCGCCAGCAGCCAACCCCCCGGGACAGCTAACACTGAAGCTTTCTTT
17	TRBV5-6	few	TRBJ2-2	-	CASSGLIRSANTGELFF	TGTGCCAGCAGCGGACTAATAAGGTCAGCGAACACCGGGGAGCTGTTTTTT
15	TRBV2	-	TRBJ2-3	-	CASSEWRGRGDTQYF	TGTGCCAGCAGTGAATGGCGGGGGCGGGGAGATACGCAGTATTTT
13	TRBV6-6	-	TRBJ1-1	-	CASSPRGITEAFF	TGTGCCAGCAGTCCCAGGGGAATCACTGAAGCTTTCTTT
17	TRBV7-2	-	TRBJ2-2	TRBD1	CASSVLGQGVNTGELFF	TGTGCCAGCAGCGTACTGGGACAGGGAGTGAACACCGGGGAGCTGTTTTTT
14	TRBV6-5	-	TRBJ1-5	TRBD1	CASSLGQANQPQHF	TGTGCCAGCAGTCTAGGACAGGCCAATCAGCCCCAGCATTTT
14	TRBV4-3	-	TRBJ1-2	-	CASSLVAGIHGYTF	TGCGCCAGCAGCCTTGTAGCAGGGATCCATGGCTACACCTTC
14	TRBV27	-	TRBJ1-5	TRBD1	CASSSGQGNQPQHF	TGTGCCAGCAGTTCGGGACAGGGGAATCAGCCCCAGCATTTT
14	TRBV5-6	-	TRBJ1-2	-	CASSRYETNYGYTF	TGTGCCAGCAGCAGATATGAGACTAACTATGGCTACACCTTC
14	TRBV5-6	-	TRBJ2-5	-	CASTGTQGVETQYF	TGTGCCAGCACCGGGACTCAGGGGGTTGAGACCCAGTACTTC
12	TRBV5-5	few	TRBJ1-1	-	CASSFWNTEAFF	TGTGCCAGCAGCTTTTGGAACACTGAAGCTTTCTTT
17	TRBV6-2/TRBV6-3	-	TRBJ2-3	TRBD2	CASSLTLGLAGTDTQYF	TGTGCCAGCAGTCTTACCCTGGGACTAGCGGGCACAGATACGCAGTATTTT
14	TRBV3-1/TRBV3-2	-	TRBJ2-2	-	CASSLQGGSGELFF	TGTGCCAGCAGCCTACAGGGAGGGTCCGGGGAGCTGTTTTTT
15	TRBV10-2	few	TRBJ2-2	TRBD2	CASRTSGGDGGELFF	TGCGCCAGCAGGACTAGCGGGGGGGACGGCGGGGAGCTGTTTTTT
17	TRBV5-1	-	TRBJ1-6	-	CASSFEGGGGHNSPLHF	TGCGCCAGCAGCTTCGAGGGTGGCGGCGGTCATAATTCACCCCTCCACTTT
14	TRBV19	-	TRBJ1-4	-	CASSIAGRGEKLFF	TGTGCCAGTAGTATAGCGGGGCGGGGTGAAAAACTGTTTTTT
14	TRBV30	-	TRBJ1-5	-	CAWRKGGPDQPQHF	TGTGCCTGGAGAAAAGGGGGACCCGATCAGCCCCAGCATTTT
14	TRBV3-1/TRBV3-2	-	TRBJ2-7	TRBD2	CASSLLAGSYEQYF	TGTGCCAGCAGCCTCCTAGCGGGGTCCTACGAGCAGTACTTC
13	TRBV3-1/TRBV3-2	-	TRBJ2-1	TRBD2	CASSRLAGGEQFF	TGTGCCAGCAGCCGACTAGCGGGGGGTGAGCAGTTCTTC
13	TRBV4-3	-	TRBJ1-1	-	CASSVQGGTEAFF	TGCGCCAGCAGCGTACAGGGTGGCACTGAAGCTTTCTTT